This entry lists 28 T cell receptor beta chains sequenced from one sample in a study of T cells after yellow fever vaccination. TCRdb called the 5' RACE reads again in MiXCR, with one record for every CDR3 protein. The sample has about 350,000 distinct CDR3 sequences; about 9.9% are singletons. The specimen comprised PBMCs, sampled on the day of the first yellow fever vaccination. The origin of the receptors is a man in his late teens or twenties who received the YFV17D yellow fever vaccine.

The rearrangement joins TRBV25-1 to TRBJ1-2, with 10 bases fitting TRBD1. CDR3 length: 15 residues. Germline V lookup: CDR1 MGHDK, CDR2 SYGVNS. Trimming took 6 bases from V and 0 from J; bases not matched to a gene: 4. CDR3 in DNA: TGTGCCAGCAGCCGGACAGGGGGATCTAACTATGGCTACACCTTC. This encodes CASSRTGGSNYGYTF.

CDR3 sequence: CASSLLVAEVEGANVLTF. The CDR3 DNA reads TGTGCCAGCAGCCTTCTGGTGGCGGAGGTTGAAGGGGCCAACGTCCTGACTTTC. The chain employs TRBV11-1 and TRBJ2-6, with D maybe TRBD2 (5 bases). CDR1 and CDR2 (germline): SGHAT, FQDESV (reference sequence). The CDR3 spans 18 residues. The V end lost 5 bases, the J end lost 4 bases, and 21 bases lay between the germline ends.

The V and J genes are TRBV4-1 and TRBJ1-5; no firm D call. Trimming shortened V by 0 bases and J by 4 bases, and 10 bases separated the two germline ends. This CDR3 region has 15 residues. Germline lookup yields CDR1 MGHRA and CDR2 YSYEKL. The CDR3 loop reads CASSQEPLGNQPQHF. CDR3 coding DNA: TGCGCCAGCAGCCAAGAGCCCTTGGGTAATCAGCCCCAGCATTTT.

As regards this clonotype: This may stem from a read error, because a much larger clone lies one nucleotide away. The J gene is TRBJ1-6, the V gene TRBV5-1; D possibly corresponds to TRBD1 (5 bases). Looked up from germline, CDR1 is SGHRS and CDR2 is YFSETQ. The CDR3 length is 20 residues. CDR3 region: CASSRGVRDLSIHPNSPIHF. The CDR3 region has the DNA TGCGCCAGCAGCCGGGGGGTCCGGGACTTGTCTATCCACCCCAATTCACCCATCCACTTT.

The rearrangement links TRBV25-1 to TRBJ2-1; TRBD1 might be the D (6 bases). Germline CDR1 reads MGHDK; CDR2 reads SYGVNS. This CDR3 has 14 residues. The V gene lost 1 base and the J gene lost 9 bases, with 13 bases spanning the gap. The CDR3 bases are TGTGCCAGCAGTGAATCCAGGGGAGTCACTGAGCAGTTCTTC. This encodes CASSESRGVTEQFF.

V is TRBV4-3 and J is TRBJ1-2, with D perhaps matching TRBD1 (5 bases). The germline V gene encodes CDR1 LGHNA and CDR2 YSLEER. The CDR3 totals 14 residues. The V and J ends lost 0 bases and 5 bases respectively, with 10 bases between them. The CDR3 loop reads CASSQERGPYGYTF. The CDR3 bases are TGCGCCAGCAGCCAAGAACGGGGACCTTATGGCTACACCTTC.

This clonotype has ten or more counts. CDR3 bases: TGTGCCAGCAGTTCAGGGACCGGGTTCTACGAGCAGTACTTC. Its translation is CASSSGTGFYEQYF. The chain joins TRBV12-3 or TRBV12-4 to TRBJ2-7; D could derive from TRBD1 or TRBD2 (5 bases each). Trimming removed 4 bases from V and 3 bases from J, with 13 bases in between. The CDR3 spans 14 residues.

This clonotype turned up a few times. The chain carries TRBV2 and TRBJ2-5; TRBD2 agrees at 15 bases. With V trimmed by 3 bases and J by 3 bases, 5 bases remained unmatched. The CDR3 covers 17 residues. Germline-derived CDR1 and CDR2 are SNHLY and FYNNEI. The CDR3 nucleotides read TGTGCCAGCAGTGATGGGACTAGCGGGGGGATTAAAGAGACCCAGTACTTC. Its protein product is CASSDGTSGGIKETQYF.

This clonotype was seen more than once but under ten times. The chain is built from TRBV6-4 and TRBJ2-3; D is unclear. Germline V CDR1 and CDR2: MRHNA, SNTAGT. With 4 bases removed from V and 4 bases from J, the gap between germline ends came to 9 bases. There are 13 residues in the CDR3. The CDR3 reads CASSVIGADTQYF. The CDR3 DNA sequence: TGTGCCAGCAGTGTCATTGGGGCAGATACGCAGTATTTT.

The V and J genes are TRBV9 and TRBJ1-1, with D unclear. V was trimmed by 0 bases and J by 0 bases, leaving 6 bases between them. CDR3 length equals 14 residues. The germline V gene has CDR1 SGDLS and CDR2 YYNGEE. As DNA, the CDR3 is TGTGCCAGCAGCGTAGACTTAATGAACACTGAAGCTTTCTTT. Residues: CASSVDLMNTEAFF.

The table lists this clonotype with a few counts. The chain carries TRBV12-3 or TRBV12-4 and TRBJ1-6, with TRBD1 matching over 9 bases. This CDR3 has 13 amino acids. Trimming at V came to 6 bases and at J to 9 bases, leaving 3 bases not matched to a gene. CDR3: CASRGQGISPLHF. In DNA, the CDR3 is TGTGCCAGCAGGGGACAGGGAATTTCACCCCTCCACTTT.

Ten or more counts support this clonotype. This chain connects TRBV29-1 to TRBJ2-3; no firm D call. The CDR3 is made up of 13 amino acids. CDR1 and CDR2 from the germline V gene are SQVTM and ANQGSEA. With 3 bases removed from V and 1 base from J, the gap between germline ends came to 8 bases. The CDR3 is CSVEGSGTDTQYF. CDR3 nucleotides: TGCAGCGTTGAGGGTTCCGGCACAGATACGCAGTATTTT.

The J gene is TRBJ2-5, the V gene TRBV30; possibly TRBD2 for D (5 bases). CDR1 and CDR2 from the germline V gene are GTSNPN and SVGIG (reference sequence). The CDR3 covers 13 residues. V dropped 0 bases and J dropped 4 bases, with 9 bases sitting between them. CDR3 loop: CAWSVREGETQYF. CDR3 DNA sequence: TGTGCCTGGAGTGTACGAGAGGGAGAGACCCAGTACTTC.

The sample holds a few counts of this clonotype. This rearrangement joins TRBV5-4 to TRBJ2-2; D is undetermined. The CDR3 contains 15 residues. CDR1 and CDR2 (germline): SGHNT, YYREEE (reference sequence). V gave up 3 bases and J gave up 2 bases, with 11 bases separating them. The CDR3 coding sequence is TGTGCCAGCAGCTCTAAAATGGCTAACACCGGGGAGCTGTTTTTT. As protein: CASSSKMANTGELFF.

In this sample, this clonotype turned up once. V usage is TRBV27 and J usage is TRBJ2-5, with 11 bases aligning to TRBD2. With V trimmed by 0 bases and J by 5 bases, 8 bases remained unmatched. Germline CDR1 and CDR2: MNHEY and SMNVEV (reference sequence). This CDR3 region has 17 residues. CDR3 residues: CASSLSRTSGHKETQYF. The CDR3 nucleotides read TGTGCCAGCAGTTTATCGAGGACTAGCGGGCACAAGGAGACCCAGTACTTC.

The chain is built from TRBV4-1 and TRBJ2-1, with 12 bases fitting TRBD2. The CDR3 runs 16 residues. Germline V gives CDR1 MGHRA, CDR2 YSYEKL. V trimming: 6 bases; J trimming: 5 bases; junction bases outside the gene matches: 8. CDR3 residues: CASRRLAGVLNNEQFF. The CDR3 coding sequence is TGCGCCAGCAGGAGACTAGCGGGGGTACTTAACAATGAGCAGTTCTTC.

To note about this clonotype: Mismatch with germline at one junction end may stem from a read error. J is TRBJ2-1 and V is TRBV9; 7 nucleotides line up with TRBD1. The CDR3 has 15 amino acids. The germline V gene has CDR1 SGDLS and CDR2 YYNGEE. As DNA, the CDR3 is TGTGTCAGCAGCCCTACGGCAGGGGGTTACAATGAGCAGTTCTTC. Translated, it gives CVSSPTAGGYNEQFF.

This clonotype has just a few counts. The chain is built from TRBV6-5 and TRBJ2-3, with 9 bases that match TRBD2. This CDR3 has 16 amino acids. From germline, CDR1 is MNHEY and CDR2 SVGAGI. Unmatched junction bases numbered 3, after V lost 0 bases and J lost 2 bases. The CDR3 region is CASSYSKRGATDTQYF. In DNA, the CDR3 is TGTGCCAGCAGTTACTCCAAGCGGGGGGCCACAGATACGCAGTATTTT.

V is TRBV7-8 and J is TRBJ2-5, with 8 bases lining up with TRBD2. The V gene's germline CDR1 is SGHVS and CDR2 FQNEAQ. The CDR3 covers 14 residues. V trimming: 5 bases; J trimming: 4 bases; junction bases outside the gene matches: 6. The CDR3 loop is CASSPTTSGETQYF. In nucleotides, the CDR3 is TGTGCCAGCAGCCCGACAACTAGCGGAGAGACCCAGTACTTC.

The V and J genes are TRBV5-1 and TRBJ2-2, with D possibly matching TRBD2 (7 bases). Germline V gene lookup returns CDR1 SGHRS and CDR2 YFSETQ. This CDR3 has 17 amino acids. The V end was cut by 1 base, the J end by 4 bases, with 17 bases between. CDR3 sequence reads: CASSLSSAGAGTGELFF. The CDR3 bases are TGCGCCAGCAGCTTGTCCTCGGCGGGGGCCGGCACCGGGGAGCTGTTTTTT.

In its sample, this clonotype was seen a few times. This rearrangement joins TRBV11-2 to TRBJ2-1, with 7 bases lining up with TRBD2. CDR3 length: 16 amino acids. With 5 bases clipped from V and 7 bases from J, the junction kept 14 bases outside the gene matches. Germline CDR1 is SGHAT and CDR2 is FQNNGV. The CDR3 nucleotides are TGTGCCAGCAGCAACTCGGGGGGTTGGTCTTCGAATGAGCAGTTCTTC. This translates into CASSNSGGWSSNEQFF.

This CDR3 reads CASGLGIFTGELFF. Written as DNA, the CDR3 is TGTGCCAGCGGCCTCGGGATCTTCACCGGGGAGCTGTTTTTT. The V call is TRBV5-5, the J call TRBJ2-2; a weak D match, TRBD2 (5 bases). CDR1 and CDR2 from the germline V gene are SGHKS and YYEKEE (reference sequence). V was trimmed by 7 bases and J by 4 bases, leaving 14 bases between them. This CDR3 region has 14 residues.

The rearrangement joins TRBV28 to TRBJ2-3, with 9 positions matching TRBD2. Per the germline V gene, CDR1 is MDHEN and CDR2 is SYDVKM. The CDR3 spans 15 residues. Trimming took 6 bases from V and 5 from J; bases not matched to a gene: 9. The chain's CDR3 is CASSPDGLALDTQYF. CDR3 bases: TGTGCCAGCAGCCCTGACGGACTAGCGCTAGATACGCAGTATTTT.

This clonotype was counted between two and nine times. The chain combines TRBV19 with TRBJ1-5; weak D call: TRBD1 (5 bases). From germline, CDR1 is LNHDA and CDR2 SQIVND (reference sequence). V dropped 6 bases and J dropped 3 bases, with 15 bases sitting between them. CDR3 length: 15 residues. CDR3 sequence (DNA): TGTGCCAGTAGGGGGGGGACTGTCTTCAATCAGCCCCAGCATTTT. It translates to CASRGGTVFNQPQHF.

This clonotype has at least ten counts. One end of the junction varies from germline; a read error may be responsible. The chain recombines TRBV27 with TRBJ1-1, with D unresolved. Germline-derived CDR1 and CDR2 are MNHEY and SMNVEV (reference sequence). This CDR3 contains 12 residues. For the CDR3, the DNA is TGCGCCAGCAGCCCCCCAGGCGCTGAAGCTTTCTTT. This sequence encodes CASSPPGAEAFF.

This clonotype was picked up a small number of times. The chain joins TRBV7-8 to TRBJ1-2; weak D call: TRBD1 (5 bases). Germline assignment: CDR1 SGHVS and CDR2 FQNEAQ. The CDR3 is 12 amino acids. V dropped 7 bases and J dropped 3 bases, with 9 bases sitting between them. The CDR3 DNA is TGTGCCAGCACGGACACCTACTATGGCTACACCTTC. Protein: CASTDTYYGYTF. Drawing the rest from reference TRBV7-8 and TRBJ1-2, the complete variable domain is GAGVSQSPRYKVAKRGQDVALRCDPISGHVSLFWYQQALGQGPEFLTYFQNEAQLDKSGLPSDRFFAERPEGSVSTLKIQRTQQEDSAVYLCASTDTYYGYTFGSGTRLTVV.

Details on this clonotype: A clone one base away is much larger, so this may be a read error. Likely a read error: the CDR3 ends without its conserved phenylalanine or tryptophan. The genes are TRBV20-1 and TRBJ1-5; D unresolved. CDR3 size: 15 residues. The germline V gene has CDR1 DFQATT and CDR2 SNEGSKA (reference sequence). V dropped 3 bases and J dropped 11 bases, with 23 bases sitting between them. This CDR3 is CSASPGEGPYHSQHS. CDR3 in DNA: TGCAGTGCTAGCCCCGGTGAGGGCCCCTATCATTCCCAGCATTCT.

The sample holds a few counts of this clonotype. J is TRBJ2-1 and V is TRBV7-3, with D possibly being TRBD2 (6 bases). Looked up from germline, CDR1 is SGHTA and CDR2 is FQGTGA. The CDR3 runs to 16 residues. Trimming shortened V by 5 bases and J by 0 bases, and 14 bases separated the two germline ends. CDR3 protein: CASSPTAGSSYNEQFF. CDR3 sequence (DNA): TGTGCCAGCAGCCCTACGGCGGGGAGCTCCTACAATGAGCAGTTCTTC.